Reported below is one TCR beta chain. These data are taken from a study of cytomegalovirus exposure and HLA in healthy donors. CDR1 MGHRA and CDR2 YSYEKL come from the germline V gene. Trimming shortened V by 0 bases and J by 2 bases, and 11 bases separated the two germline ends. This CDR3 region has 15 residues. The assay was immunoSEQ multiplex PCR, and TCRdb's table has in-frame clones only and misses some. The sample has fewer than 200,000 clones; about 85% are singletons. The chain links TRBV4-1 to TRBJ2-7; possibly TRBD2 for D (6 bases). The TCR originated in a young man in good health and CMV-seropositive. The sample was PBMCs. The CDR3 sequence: CASSQDGGITYEQYF. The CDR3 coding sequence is TGCGCCAGCAGCCAAGATGGCGGGATAACCTACGAGCAGTACTTC.